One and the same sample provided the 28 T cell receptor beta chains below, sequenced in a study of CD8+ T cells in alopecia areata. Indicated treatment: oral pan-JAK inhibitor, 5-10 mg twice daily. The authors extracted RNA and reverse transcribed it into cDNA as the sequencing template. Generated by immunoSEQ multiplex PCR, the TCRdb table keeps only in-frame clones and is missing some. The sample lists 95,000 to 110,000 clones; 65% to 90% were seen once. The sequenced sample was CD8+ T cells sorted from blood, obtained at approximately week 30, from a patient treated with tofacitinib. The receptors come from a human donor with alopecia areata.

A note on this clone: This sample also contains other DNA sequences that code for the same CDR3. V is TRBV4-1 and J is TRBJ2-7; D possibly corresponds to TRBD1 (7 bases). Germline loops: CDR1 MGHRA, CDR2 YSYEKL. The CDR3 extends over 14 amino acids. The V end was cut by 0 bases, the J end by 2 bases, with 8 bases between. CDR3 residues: CASSQDRGAYEQYF. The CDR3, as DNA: TGCGCCAGCAGCCAAGACAGGGGGGCCTACGAGCAGTACTTC.

The chain's CDR3 is CASSVPGQYSSQETQYF. CDR3 sequence (DNA): TGTGCCAGCAGCGTACCGGGACAGTATTCTTCTCAAGAGACCCAGTACTTC. The chain couples TRBV5-4 to TRBJ2-5; 7 bases map to TRBD1. The CDR3 is 17 residues long. After removal of 4 bases from V and 2 bases from J, the junction contained 14 bases not matched to a gene. The V gene's germline CDR1 is SGHNT and CDR2 YYREEE (reference sequence).

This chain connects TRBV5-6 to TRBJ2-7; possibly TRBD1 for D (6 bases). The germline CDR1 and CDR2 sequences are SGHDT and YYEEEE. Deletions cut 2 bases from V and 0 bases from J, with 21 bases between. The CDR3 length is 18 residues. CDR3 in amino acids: CASSFPNPIDRSSYEQYF. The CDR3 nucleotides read TGTGCCAGCAGCTTCCCAAACCCAATAGACAGGAGCTCCTACGAGCAGTACTTC. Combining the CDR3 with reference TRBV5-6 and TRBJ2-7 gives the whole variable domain DAGVTQSPTHLIKTRGQQVTLRCSPKSGHDTVSWYQQALGQGPQFIFQYYEEEERQRGNFPDRFSGHQFPNYSSELNVNALLLGDSALYLCASSFPNPIDRSSYEQYFGPGTRLTVT.

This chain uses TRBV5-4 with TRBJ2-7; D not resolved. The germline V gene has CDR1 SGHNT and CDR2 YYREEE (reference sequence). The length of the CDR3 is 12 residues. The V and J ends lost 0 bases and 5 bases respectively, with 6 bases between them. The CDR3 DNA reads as TGTGCCAGCAGCTTGGGAGAGAACGAGCAGTACTTC. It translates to CASSLGENEQYF.

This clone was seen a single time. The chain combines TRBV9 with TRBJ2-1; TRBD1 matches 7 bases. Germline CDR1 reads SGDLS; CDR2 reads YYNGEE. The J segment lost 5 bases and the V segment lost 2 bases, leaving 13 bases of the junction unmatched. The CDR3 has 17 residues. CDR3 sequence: CASSVASSGTDDNEQFF. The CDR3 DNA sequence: TGTGCCAGCAGCGTCGCCTCTTCCGGGACAGACGACAATGAGCAGTTCTTC.

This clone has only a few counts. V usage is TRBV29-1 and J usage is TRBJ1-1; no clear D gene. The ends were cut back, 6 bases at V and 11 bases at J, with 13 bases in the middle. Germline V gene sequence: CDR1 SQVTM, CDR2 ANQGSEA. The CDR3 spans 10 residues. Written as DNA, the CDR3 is TGCAGCGTCCGCGACAATGGGGCTTTCTTT. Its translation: CSVRDNGAFF.

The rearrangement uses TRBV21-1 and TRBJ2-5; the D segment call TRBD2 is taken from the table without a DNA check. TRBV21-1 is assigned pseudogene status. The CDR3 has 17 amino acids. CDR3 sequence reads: CASSKETSGNLQETQYF. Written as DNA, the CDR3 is TGTGCCAGCAGCAAAGAGACTAGCGGGAACCTTCAAGAGACCCAGTACTTC.

CDR3 DNA: TGTGCCAGCTCACCTCGACAAAAAGGGACCGAGCCCCAGCATTTT. Amino acid sequence: CASSPRQKGTEPQHF. The chain recombines TRBV18 with TRBJ1-5, with a possible D match to TRBD1 (5 bases). With 3 bases removed from V and 8 bases from J, the gap between germline ends came to 17 bases. The CDR3 has 15 residues. CDR1 is KGHSH and CDR2 is LQKENI in the germline V gene. The whole variable domain, filled in from reference TRBV18 and TRBJ1-5, reads NAGVMQNPRHLVRRRGQEARLRCSPMKGHSHVYWYRQLPEEGLKFMVYLQKENIIDESGMPKERFSAEFPKEGPSILRIQQVVRGDSAAYFCASSPRQKGTEPQHFGDGTRLSIL.

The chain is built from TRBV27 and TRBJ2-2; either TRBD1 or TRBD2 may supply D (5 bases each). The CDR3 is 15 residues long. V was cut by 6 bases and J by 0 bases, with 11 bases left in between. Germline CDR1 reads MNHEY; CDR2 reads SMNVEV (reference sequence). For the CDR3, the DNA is TGTGCCAGCAGACGGCTGGGGGCGAACACCGGGGAGCTGTTTTTT. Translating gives CASRRLGANTGELFF.

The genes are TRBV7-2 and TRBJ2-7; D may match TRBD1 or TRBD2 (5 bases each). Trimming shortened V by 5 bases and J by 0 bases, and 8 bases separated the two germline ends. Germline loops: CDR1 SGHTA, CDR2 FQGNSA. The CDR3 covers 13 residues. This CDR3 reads CASSVGTSYEQYF. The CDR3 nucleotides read TGTGCCAGCAGCGTAGGGACCTCCTACGAGCAGTACTTC.

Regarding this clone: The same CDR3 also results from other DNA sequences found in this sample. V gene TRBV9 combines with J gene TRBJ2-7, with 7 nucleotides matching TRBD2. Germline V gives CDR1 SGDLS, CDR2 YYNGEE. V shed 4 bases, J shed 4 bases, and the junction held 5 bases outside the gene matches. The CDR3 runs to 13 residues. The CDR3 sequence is CASSPGRNYEQYF. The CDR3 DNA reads TGTGCCAGCAGCCCCGGGAGGAATTACGAGCAGTACTTC.

CDR3 in amino acids: CASSGGTRNEQFF. The CDR3 DNA sequence: TGTGCCAGCAGCGGCGGGACCCGCAATGAGCAGTTCTTC. The V and J genes are TRBV9 and TRBJ2-1; possibly TRBD2 for D (6 bases). The V gene's germline CDR1 is SGDLS and CDR2 YYNGEE. CDR3 length: 13 amino acids. Trimming removed 3 bases from V and 6 bases from J, with 10 bases in between.

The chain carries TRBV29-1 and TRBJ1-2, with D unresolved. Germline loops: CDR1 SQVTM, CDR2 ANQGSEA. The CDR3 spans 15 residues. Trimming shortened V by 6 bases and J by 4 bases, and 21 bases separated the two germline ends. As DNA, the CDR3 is TGCAGCGTCTACGCGGCGGGAGAGTGGGGCTATGGCTACACCTTC. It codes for CSVYAAGEWGYGYTF.

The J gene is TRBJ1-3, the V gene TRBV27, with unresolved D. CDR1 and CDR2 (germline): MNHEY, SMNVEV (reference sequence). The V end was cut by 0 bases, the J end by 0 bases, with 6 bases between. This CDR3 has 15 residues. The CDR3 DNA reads TGTGCCAGCAGTTTATCGTCCCTCTCTGGAAACACCATATATTTT. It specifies CASSLSSLSGNTIYF.

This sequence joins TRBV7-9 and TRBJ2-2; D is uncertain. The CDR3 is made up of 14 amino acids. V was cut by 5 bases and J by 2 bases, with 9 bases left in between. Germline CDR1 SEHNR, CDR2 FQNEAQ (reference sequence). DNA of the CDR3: TGTGCCAGCAGCCCCGAATACAACACCGGGGAGCTGTTTTTT. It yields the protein CASSPEYNTGELFF.

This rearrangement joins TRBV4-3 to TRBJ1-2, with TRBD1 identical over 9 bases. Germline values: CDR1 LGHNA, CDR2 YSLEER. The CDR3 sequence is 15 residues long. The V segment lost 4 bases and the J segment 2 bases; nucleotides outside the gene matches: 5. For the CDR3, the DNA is TGCGCCAGCAGCCGCGGACAGGGGACCAACTATGGCTACACCTTC. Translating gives CASSRGQGTNYGYTF.

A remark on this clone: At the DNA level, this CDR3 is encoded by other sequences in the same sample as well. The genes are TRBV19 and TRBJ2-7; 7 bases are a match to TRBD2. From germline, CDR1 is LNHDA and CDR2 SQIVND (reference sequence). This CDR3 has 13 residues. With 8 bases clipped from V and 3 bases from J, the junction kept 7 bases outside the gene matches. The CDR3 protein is CASSGTGGYEQYF. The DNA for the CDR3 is TGTGCCAGTTCAGGGACGGGGGGCTACGAGCAGTACTTC.

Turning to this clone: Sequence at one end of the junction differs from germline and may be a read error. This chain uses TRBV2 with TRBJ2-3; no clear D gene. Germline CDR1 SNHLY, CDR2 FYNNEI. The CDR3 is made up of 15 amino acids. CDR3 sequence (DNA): TGTGCCAGCAGTGTAGTGGCGGTAGTCACAGATATGCAGTATTTT. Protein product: CASSVVAVVTDMQYF. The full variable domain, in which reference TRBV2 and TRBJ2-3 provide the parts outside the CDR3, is EPEVTQTPSHQVTQMGQEVILRCVPISNHLYFYWYRQILGQKVEFLVSFYNNEISEKSEIFDDQFSVERPDGSNFTLKIRSTKLEDSAMYFCASSVVAVVTDMQYFGPGTRLTVL.

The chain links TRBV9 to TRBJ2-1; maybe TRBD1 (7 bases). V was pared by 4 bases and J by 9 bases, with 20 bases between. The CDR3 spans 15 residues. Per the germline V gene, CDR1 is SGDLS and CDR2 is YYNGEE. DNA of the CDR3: TGTGCCAGCAGCCCCCGAGGGGGCGGGGATGGTGAGCAGTTCTTC. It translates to CASSPRGGGDGEQFF.

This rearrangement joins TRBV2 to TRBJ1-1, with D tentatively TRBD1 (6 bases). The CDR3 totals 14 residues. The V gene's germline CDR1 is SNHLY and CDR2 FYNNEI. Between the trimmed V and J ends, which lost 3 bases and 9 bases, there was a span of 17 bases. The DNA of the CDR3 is TGTGCCAGCAGTGACTACAGGGAGATAGCCAAAGCTTTCTTT. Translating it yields CASSDYREIAKAFF.

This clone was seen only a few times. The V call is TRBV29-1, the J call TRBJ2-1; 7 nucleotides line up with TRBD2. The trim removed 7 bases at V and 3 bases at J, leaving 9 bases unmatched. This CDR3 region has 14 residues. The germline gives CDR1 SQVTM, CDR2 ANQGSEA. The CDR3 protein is CSAVQAGSYNEQFF. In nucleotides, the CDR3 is TGCAGCGCGGTGCAAGCGGGGAGCTACAATGAGCAGTTCTTC.

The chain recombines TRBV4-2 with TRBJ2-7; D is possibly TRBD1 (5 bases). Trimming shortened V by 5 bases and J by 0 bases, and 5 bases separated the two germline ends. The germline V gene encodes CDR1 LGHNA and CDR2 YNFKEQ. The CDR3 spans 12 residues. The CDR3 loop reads CASSGASYEQYF. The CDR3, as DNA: TGTGCCAGCAGCGGGGCCTCCTACGAGCAGTACTTC.

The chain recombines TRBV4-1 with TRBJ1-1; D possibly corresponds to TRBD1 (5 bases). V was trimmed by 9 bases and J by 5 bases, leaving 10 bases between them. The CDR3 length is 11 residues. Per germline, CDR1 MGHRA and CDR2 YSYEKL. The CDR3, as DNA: TGCGCCAGTTGGGGGGGGACTGAAGCTTTCTTT. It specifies CASWGGTEAFF.

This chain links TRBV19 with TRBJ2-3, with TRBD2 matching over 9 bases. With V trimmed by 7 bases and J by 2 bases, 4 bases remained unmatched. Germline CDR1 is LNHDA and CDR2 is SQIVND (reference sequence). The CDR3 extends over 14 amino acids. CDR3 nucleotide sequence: TGTGCCAGTAATTTAGCGGGAGCCACAGATACGCAGTATTTT. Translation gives CASNLAGATDTQYF.

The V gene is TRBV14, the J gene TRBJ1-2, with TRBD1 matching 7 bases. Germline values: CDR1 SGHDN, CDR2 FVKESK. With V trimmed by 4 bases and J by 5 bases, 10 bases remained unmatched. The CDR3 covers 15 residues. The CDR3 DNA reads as TGTGCCAGCAGCCTCCTGGGGGGGACAGCATATGGCTACACCTTC. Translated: CASSLLGGTAYGYTF.

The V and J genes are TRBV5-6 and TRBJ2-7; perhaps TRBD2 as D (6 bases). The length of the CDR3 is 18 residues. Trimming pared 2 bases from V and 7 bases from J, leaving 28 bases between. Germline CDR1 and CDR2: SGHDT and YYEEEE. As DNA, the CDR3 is TGTGCCAGCAGCTTTTGGATAGCGGAGGTGATATTCCCTCGTGAGCAGTACTTC. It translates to CASSFWIAEVIFPREQYF.

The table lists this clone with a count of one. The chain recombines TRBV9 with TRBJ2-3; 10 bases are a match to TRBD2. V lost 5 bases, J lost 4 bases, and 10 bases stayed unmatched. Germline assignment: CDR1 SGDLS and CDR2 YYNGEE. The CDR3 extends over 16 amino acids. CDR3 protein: CASRSHSGRGADTQYF. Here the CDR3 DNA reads TGTGCCAGCAGGTCCCACAGCGGGAGGGGCGCAGATACGCAGTATTTT.

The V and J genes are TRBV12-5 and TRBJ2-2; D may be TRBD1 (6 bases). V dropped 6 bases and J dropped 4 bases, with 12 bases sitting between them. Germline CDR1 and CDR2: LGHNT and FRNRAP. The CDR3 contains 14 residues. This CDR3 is CASGTDSSTGELFF. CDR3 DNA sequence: TGTGCTAGTGGGACGGACAGTAGCACCGGGGAGCTGTTTTTT. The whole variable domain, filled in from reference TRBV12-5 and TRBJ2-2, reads DARVTQTPRHKVTEMGQEVTMRCQPILGHNTVFWYRQTMMQGLELLAYFRNRAPLDDSGMPKDRFSAEMPDATLATLKIQPSEPRDSAVYFCASGTDSSTGELFFGEGSRLTVL.